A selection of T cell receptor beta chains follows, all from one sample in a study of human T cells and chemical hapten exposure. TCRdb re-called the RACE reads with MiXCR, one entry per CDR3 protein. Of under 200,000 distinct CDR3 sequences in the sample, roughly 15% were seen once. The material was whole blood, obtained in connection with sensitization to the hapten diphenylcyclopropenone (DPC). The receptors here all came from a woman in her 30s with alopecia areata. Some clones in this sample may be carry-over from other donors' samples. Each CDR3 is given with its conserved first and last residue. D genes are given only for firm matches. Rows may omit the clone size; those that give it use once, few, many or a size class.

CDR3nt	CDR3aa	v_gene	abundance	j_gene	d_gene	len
TGCAGTGCTAGGGGAGGGAACTATGGCTACACCTTC	CSARGGNYGYTF	TRBV20-1	few	TRBJ1-2	NA	12
TGTGCCAGCAGTTTAACCGGGGACAATGAGCAGTTCTTC	CASSLTGDNEQFF	TRBV12-3/TRBV12-4	few	TRBJ2-1	NA	13
TGTGCCAGCAGTGATCGGCGGACCCTCCACTTT	CASSDRRTLHF	TRBV2	many	TRBJ1-6	NA	11
TGTGCCAGCAGGGCGCGGCTCAATCAGCCCCAGCATTTT	CASRARLNQPQHF	TRBV12-3/TRBV12-4	NA	TRBJ1-5	NA	13
TGTGCCAGCAGCTTATCAGGTTCCTATAATTCACCCCTCCACTTT	CASSLSGSYNSPLHF	TRBV7-2	many	TRBJ1-6	NA	15
TGCAGCGTTGAGGGACAGGGGAACTATGGCTACACCTTC	CSVEGQGNYGYTF	TRBV29-1	NA	TRBJ1-2	TRBD1	13
TGTGCCAGCAGGAGGGCCGGGGAGCTGTTTTTT	CASRRAGELFF	TRBV7-2	many	TRBJ2-2	NA	11
TGTGCCAGCAGTGGAACACAGGGAGTGAACACTGAAGCTTTCTTT	CASSGTQGVNTEAFF	TRBV28	many	TRBJ1-1	NA	15
TGCGCCAGCAGCCAAGATGGGACCAATGAGCAGTTCTTC	CASSQDGTNEQFF	TRBV4-3	NA	TRBJ2-1	NA	13
TGTGCCAGCAGTTCCTGGACAGAGAACACTGAAGCTTTCTTT	CASSSWTENTEAFF	TRBV12-3/TRBV12-4	few	TRBJ1-1	NA	14
TGTGCCAGCAGTACTACTAGCGGGGGGCCCAAGCAGTTCTTC	CASSTTSGGPKQFF	TRBV12-3/TRBV12-4	few	TRBJ2-1	TRBD2	14
TGTGCCAGCAGCTTAGCGGGGACAGCCGGGTATACTGAAGCTTTCTTT	CASSLAGTAGYTEAFF	TRBV11-3	NA	TRBJ1-1	TRBD1	16
TGCAGTGCTCGCCCGGGTATTTACGAGCAGTACTTC	CSARPGIYEQYF	TRBV20-1	NA	TRBJ2-7	NA	12
TGTGCCAGCAGCCTGAGTGCCCAGCGGTATGTAGTAGAGACCCAGTACTTC	CASSLSAQRYVVETQYF	TRBV7-6	NA	TRBJ2-5	NA	17
TGTGCCAGCTCCCTACCCGGGGCGGCTAACTATGGCTACACCTTC	CASSLPGAANYGYTF	TRBV18	NA	TRBJ1-2	NA	15
TGTGCCATCAGTGACCCGACTGAGGAAGAGGAGCAGTTCTTC	CAISDPTEEEEQFF	TRBV10-3	few	TRBJ2-1	NA	14
TGTGCCAGCAGCTTGCCGGCCGGGGAGCTGTTTTTT	CASSLPAGELFF	TRBV7-3	few	TRBJ2-2	NA	12
TGTGCCAGCAAGAACGCTTGGGATTCACCCCTCCACTTT	CASKNAWDSPLHF	TRBV6-2/TRBV6-3	NA	TRBJ1-6	NA	13
TGTGCCAGCAGTTCCCCCCAGGGTTTCGGATATGGCTACACCTTC	CASSSPQGFGYGYTF	TRBV28	NA	TRBJ1-2	NA	15
TGCGCCAGCAGCTTAACAGGTGCTAGCACAGATACGCAGTATTTT	CASSLTGASTDTQYF	TRBV5-1	NA	TRBJ2-3	NA	15
TGTGCCATCTCCGGAACCCGCACCGGGGAGCTGTTTTTT	CAISGTRTGELFF	TRBV6-6	NA	TRBJ2-2	NA	13
TGTGCCAGCAGCTTGGGAAGCGACTGGGGCTACACCTTC	CASSLGSDWGYTF	TRBV5-4	few	TRBJ1-2	NA	13
TGTGCCAGCAGCTTCCAGGAAAACTACGAGCAGTACTTC	CASSFQENYEQYF	TRBV5-4	NA	TRBJ2-7	NA	13
TGTGCCATCAGTTGGGCCGGGCAGGACGGATCCTACGAGCAGTACTTC	CAISWAGQDGSYEQYF	TRBV10-3	NA	TRBJ2-7	NA	16
TGTGCCAGCAGCCTTCGACTAGCGGGAGGTTACGAGCAGTACTTC	CASSLRLAGGYEQYF	TRBV3-1	NA	TRBJ2-7	TRBD2	15
TGTGCCAGCAGTACCTCCAGACGGGCCCTCGGCACTGAAGCTTTCTTT	CASSTSRRALGTEAFF	TRBV28	many	TRBJ1-1	NA	16
TGTGCCAGCAGTGAAGCTCCCCTGGCGGGAGTTACCGGGGAGCTGTTTTTT	CASSEAPLAGVTGELFF	TRBV6-1	NA	TRBJ2-2	TRBD2	17
TGCAGTGCCAGGACTAGCGGCACAGATACGCAGTATTTT	CSARTSGTDTQYF	TRBV20-1	few	TRBJ2-3	TRBD2	13
TGCAGCACTGCCAGGGACCACCAGGAGACCCAGTACTTC	CSTARDHQETQYF	TRBV29-1	NA	TRBJ2-5	NA	13
TGTGCCAGCAGTGGTTCCTACGAGCAGTACTTC	CASSGSYEQYF	TRBV28	NA	TRBJ2-7	NA	11
TGTGCCAGTAGTGTCTACAGGGGCTCTGGGGCCAACGTCCTGACTTTC	CASSVYRGSGANVLTF	TRBV19	few	TRBJ2-6	TRBD1	16
TGCGCCGCTCCCGGGGGGACCCAGTACTTC	CAAPGGTQYF	TRBV4-1	NA	TRBJ2-5	NA	10
TGTGCCAGCAGCTTACAGGGAGAAGAGACCCAGTACTTC	CASSLQGEETQYF	TRBV7-2	NA	TRBJ2-5	NA	13
TGTGCCACCAGCAGCTGGGAGGGCGCCATGAACACTGAAGCTTTCTTT	CATSSWEGAMNTEAFF	TRBV15	few	TRBJ1-1	NA	16
TGCGCCAGCAGCTTGACTAGCGGGAGGGCCCACGGGGAGCTGTTTTTT	CASSLTSGRAHGELFF	TRBV5-1	NA	TRBJ2-2	TRBD2	16
TGTGCCAGCAGCTTTTCAGGGGAACGGTCACCCCTCCACTTT	CASSFSGERSPLHF	TRBV7-8	many	TRBJ1-6	NA	14
TGTGCCAGCAGTCTGACAGGGATTAATTCACCCCTCCACTTT	CASSLTGINSPLHF	TRBV2	NA	TRBJ1-6	TRBD1	14
TGTGCCAGCAGTGGAGTTGCGGGAGCCAATGAGCAGTTCTTC	CASSGVAGANEQFF	TRBV28	many	TRBJ2-1	TRBD2	14
TGTGCCAGCAGCTTAAGCGGTATTAGCACAGATACGCAGTATTTT	CASSLSGISTDTQYF	TRBV7-9	NA	TRBJ2-3	NA	15
TGCGCCAGCAGCCAATGGGCAGGGGGAAATACTGGGGCCAACGTCCTGACTTTC	CASSQWAGGNTGANVLTF	TRBV4-1	NA	TRBJ2-6	TRBD1	18
TGTGCTAGTGACCCCTCCGGGACTAGCGTCGCCTACAATGAGCAGTTCTTC	CASDPSGTSVAYNEQFF	TRBV12-5	few	TRBJ2-1	TRBD2	17
TGCAGCGTTGCGGCGGGAGGCTCCTACGAGCAGTACTTC	CSVAAGGSYEQYF	TRBV29-1	few	TRBJ2-7	TRBD2	13
TGTGCCAGCAGCTTTACCGCTAACTATGGCTACACCTTC	CASSFTANYGYTF	TRBV5-4	NA	TRBJ1-2	NA	13
TGTGCCATCGGGGTGGCAGATACGCAGTATTTT	CAIGVADTQYF	TRBV10-3	NA	TRBJ2-3	NA	11
TGTGCCAGCAGTCCTACCTCCGGGACTAGCTCCTACGAGCAGTACTTC	CASSPTSGTSSYEQYF	TRBV27	NA	TRBJ2-7	TRBD2	16
TGTGCCAGCAGTTACGCAGGAAACGGTAGGGGCTCTGGGGCCAACGTCCTGACTTTC	CASSYAGNGRGSGANVLTF	TRBV6-2/TRBV6-3	NA	TRBJ2-6	NA	19
TGTGCCAGCAGTTTTCCCGGGACACCGACTAACTATGGCTACACCTTC	CASSFPGTPTNYGYTF	TRBV6-2/TRBV6-3	few	TRBJ1-2	NA	16
TGTGCCACCGGGACAGGCAATAGCAATCAGCCCCAGCATTTT	CATGTGNSNQPQHF	TRBV24-1	NA	TRBJ1-5	TRBD1	14
TGCGCCAGCAGCAAGGCATCCTCTGGAAACACCATATATTTT	CASSKASSGNTIYF	TRBV5-1	NA	TRBJ1-3	NA	14
TGCAGTGCTAGAGTGGGGAGGTTAGAACGCTCTGGAGATACGCAGTATTTT	CSARVGRLERSGDTQYF	TRBV20-1	NA	TRBJ2-3	NA	17
TGCAGTGGGCTAGCGGGGAAAGAGACCCAGTACTTC	CSGLAGKETQYF	TRBV20-1	NA	TRBJ2-5	TRBD2	12
TGTGCCAGCAGTTCGGGGACACCGGACGGTGCTTTCTTT	CASSSGTPDGAFF	TRBV6-5	NA	TRBJ1-1	NA	13
TGTGCCAGCAGCTTGGCAGGCAGCGAGCGTGTGCAGTACTTC	CASSLAGSERVQYF	TRBV5-5	few	TRBJ2-7	NA	14
TGTGCCAGCAGCTTAGGGCGGCGGGAGGCTGAAGCTTTCTTT	CASSLGRREAEAFF	TRBV11-2	NA	TRBJ1-1	NA	14
TGCGCCAGTGGAGGACAGTTTGACACTGAAGCTTTCTTT	CASGGQFDTEAFF	TRBV5-1	NA	TRBJ1-1	NA	13
TGCAGTGCCCCGGGGAACGGGGGCGCTAGCTATGGCTACACCTTC	CSAPGNGGASYGYTF	TRBV20-1	few	TRBJ1-2	NA	15
TGTGCCAGCAGTTTTCGACTAGCCTCCTACAATGAGCAGTTCTTC	CASSFRLASYNEQFF	TRBV28	few	TRBJ2-1	TRBD2	15
TGTGCCAGCAGGGACAGGGAGGGCTATGGCTACACCTTC	CASRDREGYGYTF	TRBV6-6	many	TRBJ1-2	TRBD1	13
TGTGCCAGCAGTCTCGACAGGGGTGGGAATTCACCCCTCCACTTT	CASSLDRGGNSPLHF	TRBV12-3/TRBV12-4	many	TRBJ1-6	TRBD1	15
TGTGCCAGCAGTTCCCCACAGGCGCAAGAGACCCAGTACTTC	CASSSPQAQETQYF	TRBV6-2/TRBV6-3	few	TRBJ2-5	NA	14